These 10 T cell receptor beta chains originate from one sample sequenced in a study of identical twins. TCRdb used MiXCR to reprocess the 5' RACE reads, holding one entry per CDR3 protein. The sample records roughly 710,000 distinct CDR3 sequences, 6% to 6.5% being singletons. Sequencing input: naive T cells sorted from blood. These receptors all stem from a man aged 18 to 30 in good health.

This clonotype has only a few counts. V gene TRBV2 combines with J gene TRBJ1-4; 9 bases fit TRBD1. V gave up 8 bases and J gave up 6 bases; unmatched junction bases: 7. CDR1 is SNHLY, CDR2 FYNNEI, per germline. This CDR3 has 14 amino acids. CDR3 nucleotides: TGTGCCAGCCGGAGGACAGGGGCTGATGAAAAACTGTTTTTT. Protein sequence: CASRRTGADEKLFF.

The V and J genes are TRBV6-2 or TRBV6-3 and TRBJ2-7, with 12 positions matching TRBD2. Germline values: CDR1 MNHEY, CDR2 SVGEGT. The trim removed 0 bases at V and 4 bases at J, leaving 4 bases unmatched. The CDR3 extends over 16 amino acids. CDR3 bases: TGTGCCAGCAGTTACTCGAGGACTAGCGGGACATACGAGCAGTACTTC. This sequence encodes CASSYSRTSGTYEQYF.

This clonotype was seen a few times. The chain employs TRBV10-3 and TRBJ2-7, with D unclear. In germline, CDR1 is ENHRY, CDR2 SYGVKD. Deletions cut 8 bases from V and 6 bases from J, with 11 bases between. CDR3 size: 11 residues. This CDR3 reads CAIAVGSEQYF. The CDR3 nucleotides are TGTGCCATCGCGGTCGGTAGCGAGCAGTACTTC.

V and J are TRBV6-1 and TRBJ2-2; 11 nucleotides match TRBD2. The CDR3 has 18 residues. V dropped 3 bases and J dropped 1; count of bases not matched to a gene: 7. In germline, CDR1 is MNHNS, CDR2 SASEGT. CDR3 sequence reads: CASSDLAGGRLNTGELFF. CDR3 nucleotide sequence: TGTGCCAGCAGTGATCTAGCGGGAGGACGATTGAACACCGGGGAGCTGTTTTTT.

In its sample, this clonotype was seen many times. The chain carries TRBV12-3 or TRBV12-4 and TRBJ2-1; perhaps TRBD2 as D (6 bases). Trimming left V 3 bases short and J 7 bases short, with 13 bases between. This CDR3 has 14 amino acids. This CDR3 reads CASSFTGGINEQFF. DNA of the CDR3: TGTGCCAGCAGTTTCACCGGGGGAATTAATGAGCAGTTCTTC.

This clonotype was seen at least ten times. This chain joins TRBV28 and TRBJ2-7; D uncertain. V lost 0 bases and J lost 3, with 3 bases in between. The CDR3 is made up of 12 amino acids. The germline V gene encodes CDR1 MDHEN and CDR2 SYDVKM. The CDR3 nucleotides read TGTGCCAGCAGTTTATGGAGCTACGAGCAGTACTTC. This sequence encodes CASSLWSYEQYF.

This sequence joins TRBV24-1 and TRBJ2-5; tentatively, D is TRBD1 (5 bases). The CDR3 covers 15 residues. V lost 5 bases and J lost 1, with 13 bases in between. Per the germline V gene, CDR1 is KGHDR and CDR2 is SFDVKD. CDR3 region: CATSVGDQLQETQYF. The DNA for the CDR3 is TGTGCCACCAGTGTAGGGGATCAACTCCAAGAGACCCAGTACTTC.

This clonotype showed up just a few times. The chain is built from TRBV29-1 and TRBJ1-1, with D possibly matching TRBD1 (6 bases). V gave up 4 bases and J gave up 4 bases, with 19 bases separating them. The germline V gene encodes CDR1 SQVTM and CDR2 ANQGSEA. CDR3 size: 15 residues. CDR3: CSVVLAGGAGTEAFF. CDR3 in DNA: TGCAGCGTTGTACTGGCGGGGGGCGCGGGCACTGAAGCTTTCTTT.

This clonotype came up a few times. This sequence joins TRBV18 and TRBJ2-7; D not resolved. The V gene lost 3 bases and the J gene lost 4 bases, with 7 bases spanning the gap. This CDR3 has 12 residues. CDR1 and CDR2 (germline): KGHSH, LQKENI. CDR3 region: CASSPAQYEQYF. CDR3 coding DNA: TGTGCCAGCTCACCGGCGCAGTACGAGCAGTACTTC. The complete variable domain, with remaining parts taken from reference TRBV18 and TRBJ2-7, reads NAGVMQNPRHLVRRRGQEARLRCSPMKGHSHVYWYRQLPEEGLKFMVYLQKENIIDESGMPKERFSAEFPKEGPSILRIQQVVRGDSAAYFCASSPAQYEQYFGPGTRLTVT.

This clonotype showed up just a few times. The J gene is TRBJ1-3, the V gene TRBV10-3; no firm D call. Looked up from germline, CDR1 is ENHRY and CDR2 is SYGVKD. The CDR3 contains 14 residues. V was shortened by 6 bases and J by 3 bases, with 12 bases between the two germline ends. The CDR3 region has the DNA TGTGCCATCAGAAGGGTGAGCGATGGAAACACCATATATTTT. It is translated as CAIRRVSDGNTIYF.